This T cell receptor (beta chain) was captured in a study of control samples from healthy donors and cancer patients. TCRdb keeps only in-frame clones here, not all; method: immunoSEQ multiplex PCR. The sample records around 230,000 clones, just under 95% being singletons. This receptor was identified in a man aged 50 to 60 in good health. The sample consisted of blood.

This CDR3 is CASSRDRGLSYEQYV. CDR3 nucleotide sequence: TGTGCCAGCAGCAGGGACAGGGGGCTTTCCTACGAGCAGTACGTC. The V call is TRBV7-8, the J call TRBJ2-7; 12 bases line up with TRBD1. CDR3 length: 15 residues. The germline gives CDR1 SGHVS, CDR2 FQNEAQ. Trimming cost V 5 bases and J 1 base; bases outside gene matches: 3.